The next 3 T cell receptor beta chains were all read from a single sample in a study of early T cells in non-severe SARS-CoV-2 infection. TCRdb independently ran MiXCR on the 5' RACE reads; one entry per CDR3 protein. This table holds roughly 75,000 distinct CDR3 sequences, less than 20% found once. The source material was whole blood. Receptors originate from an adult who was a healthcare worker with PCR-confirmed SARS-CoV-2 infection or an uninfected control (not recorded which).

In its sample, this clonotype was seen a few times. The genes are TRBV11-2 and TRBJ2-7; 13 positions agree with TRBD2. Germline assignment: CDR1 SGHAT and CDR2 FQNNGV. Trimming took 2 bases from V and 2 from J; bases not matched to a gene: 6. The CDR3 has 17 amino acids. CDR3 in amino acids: CASSLSRTSGSPYEQYF. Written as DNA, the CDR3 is TGTGCCAGCAGCTTAAGCCGGACTAGCGGGAGCCCCTACGAGCAGTACTTC.

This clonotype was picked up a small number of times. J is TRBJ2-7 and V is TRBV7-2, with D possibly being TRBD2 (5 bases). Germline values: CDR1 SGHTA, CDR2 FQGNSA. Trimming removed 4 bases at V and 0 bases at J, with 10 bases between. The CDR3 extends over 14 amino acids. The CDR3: CASSSSRISYEQYF. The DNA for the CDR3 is TGTGCCAGCAGCTCTAGCCGAATCTCCTACGAGCAGTACTTC.

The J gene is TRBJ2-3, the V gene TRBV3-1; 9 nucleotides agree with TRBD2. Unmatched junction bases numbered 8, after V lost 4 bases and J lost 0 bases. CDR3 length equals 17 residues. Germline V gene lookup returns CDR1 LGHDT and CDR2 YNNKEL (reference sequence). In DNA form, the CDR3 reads TGTGCCAGCAGCCCCTCGGCAGCGGGGGGAAGCACAGATACGCAGTATTTT. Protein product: CASSPSAAGGSTDTQYF.